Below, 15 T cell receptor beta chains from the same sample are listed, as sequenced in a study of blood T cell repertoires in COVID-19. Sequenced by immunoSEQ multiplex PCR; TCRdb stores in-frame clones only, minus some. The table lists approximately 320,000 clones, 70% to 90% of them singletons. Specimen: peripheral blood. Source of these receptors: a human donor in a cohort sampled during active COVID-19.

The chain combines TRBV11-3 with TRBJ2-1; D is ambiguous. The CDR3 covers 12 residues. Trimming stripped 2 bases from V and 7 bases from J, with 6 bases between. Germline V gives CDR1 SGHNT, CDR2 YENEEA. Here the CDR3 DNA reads TGTGCCAGCAGCTTAAGAGAAAATGAGCAGTTCTTC. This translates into CASSLRENEQFF.

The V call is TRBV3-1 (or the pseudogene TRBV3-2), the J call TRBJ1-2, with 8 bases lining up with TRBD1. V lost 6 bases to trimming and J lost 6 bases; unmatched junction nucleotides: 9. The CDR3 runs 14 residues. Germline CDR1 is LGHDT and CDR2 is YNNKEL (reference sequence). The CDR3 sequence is CASSPTDRGNGYTF. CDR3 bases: TGTGCCAGCAGTCCCACCGACAGGGGCAATGGCTACACCTTC.

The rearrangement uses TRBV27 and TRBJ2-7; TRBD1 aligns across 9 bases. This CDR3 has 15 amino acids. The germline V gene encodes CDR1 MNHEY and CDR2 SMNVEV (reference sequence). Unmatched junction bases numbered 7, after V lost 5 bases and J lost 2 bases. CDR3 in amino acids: CASSNSTGGPYEQYF. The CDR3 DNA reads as TGTGCCAGCAGTAATTCGACAGGGGGGCCCTACGAGCAGTACTTC.

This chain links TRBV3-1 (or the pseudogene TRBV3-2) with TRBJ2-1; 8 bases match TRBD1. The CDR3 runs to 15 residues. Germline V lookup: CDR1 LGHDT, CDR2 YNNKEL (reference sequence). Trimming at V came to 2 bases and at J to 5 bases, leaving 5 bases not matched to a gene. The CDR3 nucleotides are TGTGCCAGCAGCCAACAGGGGACAGGTGACAATGAGCAGTTCTTC. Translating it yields CASSQQGTGDNEQFF.

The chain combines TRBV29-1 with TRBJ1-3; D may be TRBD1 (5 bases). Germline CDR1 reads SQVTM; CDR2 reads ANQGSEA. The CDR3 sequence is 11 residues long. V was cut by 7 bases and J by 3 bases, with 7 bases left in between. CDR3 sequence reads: CSGDSGNTIYF. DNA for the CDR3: TGCAGCGGTGACAGTGGAAACACCATATATTTT.

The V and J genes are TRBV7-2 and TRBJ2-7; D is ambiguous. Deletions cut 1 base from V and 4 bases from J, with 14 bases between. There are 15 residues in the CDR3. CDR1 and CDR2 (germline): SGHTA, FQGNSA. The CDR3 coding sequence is TGTGCCAGCAGCTTAGGGTCAGGCCTGAATTACGAGCAGTACTTC. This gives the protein CASSLGSGLNYEQYF.

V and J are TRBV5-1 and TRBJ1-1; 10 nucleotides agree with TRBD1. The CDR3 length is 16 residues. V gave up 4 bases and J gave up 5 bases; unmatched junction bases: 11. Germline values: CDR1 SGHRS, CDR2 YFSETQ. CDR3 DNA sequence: TGCGCCAGCAGCGAACCGCAGGACAGGGGGGATACTGAAGCTTTCTTT. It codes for CASSEPQDRGDTEAFF.

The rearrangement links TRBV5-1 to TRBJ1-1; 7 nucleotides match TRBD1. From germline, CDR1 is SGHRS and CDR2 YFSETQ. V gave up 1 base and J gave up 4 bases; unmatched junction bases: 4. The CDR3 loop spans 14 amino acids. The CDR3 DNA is TGCGCCAGCAGCTTGACAGGGGCGGGCACTGAAGCTTTCTTT. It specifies CASSLTGAGTEAFF.

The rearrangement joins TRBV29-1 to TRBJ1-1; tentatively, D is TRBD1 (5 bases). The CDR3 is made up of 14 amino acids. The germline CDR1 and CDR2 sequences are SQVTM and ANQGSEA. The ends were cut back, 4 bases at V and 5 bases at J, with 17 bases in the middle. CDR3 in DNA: TGCAGCGTTGTGGGGGGGTCGGGTAGGACTGAAGCTTTCTTT. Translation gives CSVVGGSGRTEAFF.

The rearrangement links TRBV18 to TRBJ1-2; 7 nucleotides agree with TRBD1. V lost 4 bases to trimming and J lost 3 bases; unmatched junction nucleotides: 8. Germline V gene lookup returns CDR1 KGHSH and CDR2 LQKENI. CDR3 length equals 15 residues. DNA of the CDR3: TGTGCCAGCTCACTTGGACAGGCCGTTGACTATGGCTACACCTTC. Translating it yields CASSLGQAVDYGYTF.

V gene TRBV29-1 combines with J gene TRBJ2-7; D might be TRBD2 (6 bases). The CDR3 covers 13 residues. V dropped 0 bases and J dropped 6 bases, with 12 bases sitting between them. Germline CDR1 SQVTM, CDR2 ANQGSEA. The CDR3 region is CSVEEVRGLEQYF. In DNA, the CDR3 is TGCAGCGTTGAAGAGGTAAGGGGACTCGAGCAGTACTTC.

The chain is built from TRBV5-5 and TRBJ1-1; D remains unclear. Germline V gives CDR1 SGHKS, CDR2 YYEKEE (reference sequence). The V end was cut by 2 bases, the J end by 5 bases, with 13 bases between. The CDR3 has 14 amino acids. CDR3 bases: TGTGCCAGCAGCTTTTGGATCAGCGGGACTGAAGCTTTCTTT. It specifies CASSFWISGTEAFF.

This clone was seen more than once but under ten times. The CDR3 sequence is CASSYTGSPYEQYF. The CDR3 nucleotides are TGTGCCAGCAGTTATACAGGGAGTCCCTACGAGCAGTACTTC. This chain connects TRBV6-5 to TRBJ2-7, with a tentative D call TRBD1 (6 bases). The ends were cut back, 3 bases at V and 2 bases at J, with 11 bases in the middle. The CDR3 is made up of 14 amino acids. In germline, CDR1 is MNHEY, CDR2 SVGAGI.

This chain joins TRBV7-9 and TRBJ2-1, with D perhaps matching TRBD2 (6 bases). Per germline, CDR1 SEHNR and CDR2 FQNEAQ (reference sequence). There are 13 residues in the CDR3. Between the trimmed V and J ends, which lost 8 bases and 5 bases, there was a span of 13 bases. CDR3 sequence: CASSRVADNEQFF. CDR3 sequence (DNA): TGTGCCAGCTCTCGGGTAGCGGACAATGAGCAGTTCTTC.

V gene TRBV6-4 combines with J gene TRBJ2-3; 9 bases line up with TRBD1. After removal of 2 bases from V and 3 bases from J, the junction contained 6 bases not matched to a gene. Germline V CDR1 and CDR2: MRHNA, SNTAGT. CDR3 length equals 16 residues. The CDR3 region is CASSDAYRGRTDTQYF. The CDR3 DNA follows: TGTGCCAGCAGTGACGCTTACAGGGGGCGGACAGATACGCAGTATTTT.